The present T cell receptor beta chain was sequenced within a study of blood T cell repertoires in COVID-19. Assay: immunoSEQ multiplex PCR; the TCRdb copy retains only in-frame clones and omits some. The sample lists fewer than 250,000 clones; roughly 85% were seen once. Germline V CDR1 and CDR2: SGHNT, YENEEA. The CDR3 is 17 residues long. The V end lost 8 bases, the J end lost 0 bases, and 21 bases lay between the germline ends. The receptor was derived from a woman between 50 and 59 years old with acute COVID-19. The gene calls are TRBV11-3 and TRBJ2-3, with D possibly TRBD2 on 6 matching bases. The specimen was PBMCs or T cells enriched from blood (not recorded which). CDR3 DNA: TGTGCCAGCCGCTCCGTGGCGGGGTGGACTAGCACAGATACGCAGTATTTT. Its translation is CASRSVAGWTSTDTQYF.